This T cell receptor (beta chain) was identified during a study of molecular identifiers for immune sequencing clone quantification. The germline CDR1 and CDR2 sequences are SGHDN and FVKESK. V was clipped by 6 bases and J by 3 bases, with 11 bases between them. The CDR3 loop spans 13 amino acids. Sorting isolated naive CD8 T cells as CD8+CD4-CCR7+CD45RA+ events. This clonotype was detected ten times or more. TCRdb processed the PCR reads anew with MiXCR; each CDR3 protein has one entry. The sample holds over 600,000 distinct CDR3 sequences; 15% to 20% are singletons and the top ten take roughly 0.85%.

Specimen: naive CD8+ T cells from blood, with Jurkat cell RNA spiked in. Subset defined: FACS-sorted CD8+CD4-CCR7+CD45RA+ naive T cells. This sequence was found in a human donor in good health. Some libraries in this study had Jurkat cell RNA spiked in. The chain carries TRBV14 and TRBJ2-5; maybe TRBD1 (5 bases). The CDR3 sequence is CASSRPREETQYF. The DNA of the CDR3 is TGTGCCAGCAGTCGACCCAGGGAAGAGACCCAGTACTTC.